The 17 T cell receptor beta chains below all came from one sample that was sequenced in a study of blood T cells in healthy people across ages. The second PCR ran 7 to 11 cycles with a sample-barcoded 5' primer and J-beta primers. TCRdb reprocessed the 5' RACE reads with MiXCR, giving one entry per CDR3 protein. In the table there are some 1.5 million distinct CDR3 sequences, 25% to 30% of which are singletons. Sequenced sample: blood. The receptor source for this set is a woman aged 25 to 39 in good health.

This clonotype was picked up a small number of times. The chain combines TRBV20-1 with TRBJ2-7; 9 positions match TRBD1. This CDR3 is built from 15 residues. CDR1 is DFQATT and CDR2 is SNEGSKA in the germline V gene (reference sequence). V was clipped by 3 bases and J by 7 bases; unmatched bases: 13. CDR3 region: CSASTPGQGEDEQYF. The CDR3 DNA follows: TGCAGTGCTAGCACACCGGGACAGGGAGAGGATGAGCAGTACTTC.

This chain connects TRBV5-1 to TRBJ2-3, with D possibly being TRBD2 (5 bases). V lost 4 bases to trimming and J lost 2 bases, with 17 bases between them. Germline V gives CDR1 SGHRS, CDR2 YFSETQ. The CDR3 length is 16 residues. DNA for the CDR3: TGCGCCAGCAGCCCAGGAGACTATCCCTCCACAGATACGCAGTATTTT. Encoded protein: CASSPGDYPSTDTQYF.

The gene calls are TRBV9 and TRBJ2-2; 8 positions agree with TRBD1. Per the germline V gene, CDR1 is SGDLS and CDR2 is YYNGEE. This CDR3 is 14 amino acids long. V shed 4 bases and J 5 bases; nucleotides not matched to a gene: 4. CDR3 nucleotides: TGTGCCAGCAGCCCACAGGGGGAGACCGGGGAGCTGTTTTTT. This sequence encodes CASSPQGETGELFF.

This clonotype has just a few counts. The rearrangement uses TRBV12-3 or TRBV12-4 and TRBJ2-4; D is ambiguous. CDR3 length: 15 amino acids. Trimming removed 4 bases from V and 4 bases from J, with 14 bases in between. CDR3 DNA: TGTGCCAGCAGTTCCCCAGTGCAAACAAAAAACATTCAGTACTTC. Amino acids: CASSSPVQTKNIQYF.

The chain has TRBV6-1 and TRBJ1-5, with 7 bases that match TRBD1. Germline V gives CDR1 MNHNS, CDR2 SASEGT. The CDR3 is 17 amino acids. The V gene end was trimmed by 4 bases and the J gene end by 0 bases; junction bases not matched to a gene: 9. CDR3 coding DNA: TGTGCCAGCAGTGCCCCGGGACAGCTCTATAGCAATCAGCCCCAGCATTTT. It specifies CASSAPGQLYSNQPQHF.

The chain joins TRBV9 to TRBJ2-4; 8 nucleotides agree with TRBD2. The end of the DNA is better explained by TRBJ2-7, so the J call may be wrong. This CDR3 has 15 residues. The V gene's germline CDR1 is SGDLS and CDR2 YYNGEE. Written as DNA, the CDR3 is TGTGCCAGCAGCGTAGGACGGGGGGGCGCATACGAGCAGTACTTC. As protein: CASSVGRGGAYEQYF.

The chain is built from TRBV30 and TRBJ1-4; 7 bases map to TRBD1. The V gene's germline CDR1 is GTSNPN and CDR2 SVGIG (reference sequence). The CDR3 runs 13 residues. V dropped 5 bases and J dropped 8; count of bases not matched to a gene: 8. The CDR3 sequence is CAWGTASGEKLFF. For the CDR3, the DNA is TGTGCCTGGGGGACAGCCTCAGGGGAAAAACTGTTTTTT.

This clonotype is a singleton in its sample. The V and J genes are TRBV6-5 and TRBJ1-5, with unresolved D. The V gene lost 5 bases and the J gene lost 5 bases, with 10 bases spanning the gap. Per the germline V gene, CDR1 is MNHEY and CDR2 is SVGAGI. The CDR3 consists of 13 residues. The CDR3 is CASSKRRDQPQHF. The CDR3 DNA reads as TGTGCCAGCAGTAAACGGAGGGATCAGCCCCAGCATTTT.

This clonotype was counted between two and nine times. The V call is TRBV5-1, the J call TRBJ1-1, with D possibly matching TRBD1 (6 bases). Trimming took off 7 bases at V and 1 base at J, with 11 bases between the two ends. Germline assignment: CDR1 SGHRS and CDR2 YFSETQ. This CDR3 spans 13 amino acids. In DNA form, the CDR3 reads TGCGCCAGCGGGATCAGGGGGAACACTGAAGCTTTCTTT. The encoded protein is CASGIRGNTEAFF.

This chain's CDR3 is CASSPTSGRLHEQYF. CDR3 DNA sequence: TGTGCCAGCAGCCCAACTAGCGGGAGGCTCCATGAGCAGTACTTC. The gene calls are TRBV5-6 and TRBJ2-4, with 12 positions matching TRBD2. Germline V gives CDR1 SGHDT, CDR2 YYEEEE. The CDR3 has 15 amino acids. Trimming removed 4 bases from V and 13 bases from J; junction bases left unmatched: 12. Full variable domain (remainder filled in from reference TRBV5-6 and TRBJ2-4): DAGVTQSPTHLIKTRGQQVTLRCSPKSGHDTVSWYQQALGQGPQFIFQYYEEEERQRGNFPDRFSGHQFPNYSSELNVNALLLGDSALYLCASSPTSGRLHEQYFGAGTRLSVL.

In this sample, this clonotype turned up a few times. This sequence joins TRBV5-1 and TRBJ2-5, with D perhaps given as TRBD1 or TRBD2 (6 bases each). Germline V gene sequence: CDR1 SGHRS, CDR2 YFSETQ. This CDR3 comprises 15 residues. The germline V and J ends were trimmed by 4 bases and 1 base, with 14 bases remaining between them. DNA of the CDR3: TGCGCCAGCAGCCCCCGTTGGGGGGCCCAAGAGACCCAGTACTTC. It encodes CASSPRWGAQETQYF.

Concerning this clonotype: A read error is possible here, since a much larger clone lies one base away. The chain links TRBV7-3 to TRBJ2-1, with TRBD1 identical over 7 bases. Trimming removed 2 bases from V and 10 bases from J; junction bases left unmatched: 8. This CDR3 is 14 amino acids long. The germline V gene encodes CDR1 SGHTA and CDR2 FQGTGA. CDR3 residues: CASSLGTVGDEQFF. The DNA of the CDR3 is TGTGCCAGCAGCTTAGGGACAGTTGGGGACGAGCAGTTCTTC.

In its sample, this clonotype was seen a few times. The chain couples TRBV12-3 or TRBV12-4 to TRBJ2-3; perhaps D is TRBD1 or TRBD2 (5 bases each). CDR3 length: 16 residues. Trimming pared 5 bases from V and 5 bases from J, leaving 20 bases between. The CDR3 protein is CASSIDSFKGRDTQYF. CDR3 nucleotide sequence: TGTGCCAGCAGTATCGACAGCTTTAAGGGGAGAGATACGCAGTATTTT.

In regard to this clonotype: A much larger clonotype is one base distant, so this may be a read error. J is TRBJ1-6 and V is TRBV7-9; TRBD1 aligns across 11 bases. The CDR3 covers 15 residues. Germline CDR1 is SEHNR and CDR2 is FQNEAQ (reference sequence). The CDR3 nucleotides read TGTGTCAGCAGCTTAGATGGGACAGGGGGTTCACCCCTCCACTTT. Protein product: CVSSLDGTGGSPLHF.

This chain uses TRBV18 with TRBJ2-3; D may be TRBD1 (6 bases). Germline CDR1 is KGHSH and CDR2 is LQKENI. V shed 4 bases and J shed 4 bases, with 24 bases lying between them. This CDR3 has 18 amino acids. CDR3 sequence: CASSLQVQGQGIADTQYF. The CDR3 DNA reads as TGTGCCAGCTCACTACAAGTGCAGGGCCAGGGGATCGCAGATACGCAGTATTTT.

J is TRBJ2-3 and V is TRBV4-2; TRBD1 matches at 8 bases. Per germline, CDR1 LGHNA and CDR2 YNFKEQ. The V gene end was trimmed by 4 bases and the J gene end by 6 bases; junction bases not matched to a gene: 6. The CDR3 has 14 amino acids. Here the CDR3 reads CASSRDRGGDTQYF. The CDR3 region has the DNA TGTGCCAGCAGCCGTGACAGGGGTGGCGATACGCAGTATTTT.

This clonotype was seen more than once but under ten times. The chain is built from TRBV12-3 or TRBV12-4 and TRBJ2-7; perhaps TRBD1 as D (6 bases). V was cut by 4 bases and J by 0 bases, with 13 bases left in between. This CDR3 region has 15 residues. As DNA, the CDR3 is TGTGCCAGCAGTTCCCGGGACACGTCCTCCTACGAGCAGTACTTC. Its protein is CASSSRDTSSYEQYF.